Below are 20 T cell receptor beta chains sequenced from a single sample in a study of identical twins. TCRdb called the 5' RACE reads again in MiXCR, with one record for every CDR3 protein. This repertoire shows 250,000 to 350,000 distinct CDR3 sequences, more than 8% found once; its top ten account for roughly 6.4%. This sample was shared with a second study, whose subject was yellow fever vaccine responses in identical twins.

Source material: CD8+ T cells sorted from blood. The receptor set was obtained from a woman aged 18-29 years in good health.

This clonotype came up a few times. CDR3 nucleotides: TGTGCCAGCAGCATGAAAGCGGAGACCCAGTACTTC. This codes for CASSMKAETQYF. This chain links TRBV7-9 with TRBJ2-5; D unclear. V was shortened by 5 bases and J by 5 bases, with 9 bases between the two germline ends. CDR3 size: 12 residues. In germline, CDR1 is SEHNR, CDR2 FQNEAQ (reference sequence).

V and J are TRBV7-3 and TRBJ2-3; D tentatively fits TRBD1 or TRBD2 (5 bases each). The CDR3 is 16 residues long. Deletions cut 5 bases from V and 2 bases from J, with 17 bases between. Germline V lookup: CDR1 SGHTA, CDR2 FQGTGA. The CDR3 spells CASSPKAWGNTDTQYF. CDR3 DNA sequence: TGTGCCAGCAGCCCCAAGGCGTGGGGGAACACAGATACGCAGTATTTT.

The chain joins TRBV7-6 to TRBJ2-7, with TRBD2 matching over 8 bases. With 5 bases clipped from V and 6 bases from J, the junction kept 12 bases outside the gene matches. The V gene's germline CDR1 is SGHVS and CDR2 FNYEAQ. This CDR3 region has 15 residues. DNA of the CDR3: TGTGCCAGCAGCCAAGGACTAGCTGACACTGGCGAGCAGTACTTC. Its translation: CASSQGLADTGEQYF.

The rearrangement links TRBV2 to TRBJ2-7; D might be TRBD1 (8 bases). CDR1 is SNHLY and CDR2 is FYNNEI in the germline V gene. This CDR3 region has 16 residues. V lost 4 bases and J 1 base, leaving 17 bases between the germline ends. The CDR3 DNA reads as TGTGCCAGCAGTGGAGGGGGGGGACAGGCGTCCTACGAGCAGTACTTC. This gives the protein CASSGGGGQASYEQYF.

This clonotype was counted at least ten times. J is TRBJ1-5 and V is TRBV28, with D possibly matching TRBD1 (6 bases). Trimming removed 3 bases from V and 5 bases from J, with 11 bases in between. Germline CDR1 and CDR2: MDHEN and SYDVKM. This CDR3 is built from 14 residues. CDR3: CASSFQGPYQPQHF. The CDR3 DNA is TGTGCCAGCAGTTTTCAGGGGCCCTATCAGCCCCAGCATTTT.

This clonotype was picked up a small number of times. The chain carries TRBV29-1 and TRBJ2-7; 7 bases match TRBD2. CDR1 is SQVTM, CDR2 ANQGSEA, per germline. V trimming: 6 bases; J trimming: 6 bases; junction bases outside the gene matches: 5. The CDR3 totals 11 residues. The CDR3, as DNA: TGCAGCGTGGGACCGGGGGGCGAGCAGTACTTC. Amino acids: CSVGPGGEQYF.

This clonotype has only a few counts. This sequence joins TRBV12-5 and TRBJ2-2, with no clear D. The CDR3 extends over 16 amino acids. V was trimmed by 0 bases and J by 3 bases, leaving 11 bases between them. The germline V gene has CDR1 LGHNT and CDR2 FRNRAP. This chain's CDR3 is CASGLVRRRDTGELFF. Written as DNA, the CDR3 is TGTGCTAGTGGTTTGGTACGCCGCAGAGACACCGGGGAGCTGTTTTTT.

This chain joins TRBV30 and TRBJ1-1, with a tentative D call TRBD1 (5 bases). The CDR3 sequence is 14 residues long. Between the trimmed V and J ends, which lost 8 bases and 3 bases, there was a span of 19 bases. Germline V gene lookup returns CDR1 GTSNPN and CDR2 SVGIG (reference sequence). The CDR3 bases are TGTGCCCTAACCCCGACAGTTTTGGACACTGAAGCTTTCTTT. Its protein is CALTPTVLDTEAFF.

This clonotype was counted many times. The chain employs TRBV28 and TRBJ2-7; D is ambiguous. The V gene lost 5 bases and the J gene lost 3 bases, with 11 bases spanning the gap. This CDR3 has 13 residues. Looked up from germline, CDR1 is MDHEN and CDR2 is SYDVKM. CDR3 protein: CASSPRISYEQYF. CDR3 bases: TGTGCCAGCAGTCCCCGCATTAGCTACGAGCAGTACTTC.

The chain is built from TRBV9 and TRBJ2-1; 7 nucleotides match TRBD1. Germline V gene lookup returns CDR1 SGDLS and CDR2 YYNGEE. The CDR3 totals 17 residues. Trimming at V came to 3 bases and at J to 6 bases, leaving 15 bases not matched to a gene. The CDR3, as DNA: TGTGCCAGCAGCGCAAAAAGGGGGCATAGGGAAGGCAATGAGCAGTTCTTC. As protein: CASSAKRGHREGNEQFF.

In its sample, this clonotype was seen many times. The rearrangement joins TRBV7-2 to TRBJ1-1, with TRBD1 as a possible D gene (6 bases). V was pared by 5 bases and J by 4 bases, with 14 bases between. Germline assignment: CDR1 SGHTA and CDR2 FQGNSA. There are 14 residues in the CDR3. The chain's CDR3 is CASSPFQGLTEAFF. As DNA, the CDR3 is TGTGCCAGCAGCCCCTTTCAGGGGCTCACTGAAGCTTTCTTT.

This clonotype was detected ten times or more. The V and J genes are TRBV27 and TRBJ2-3, with 7 bases identical to TRBD1. Trimming at V came to 10 bases and at J to 6 bases, leaving 10 bases not matched to a gene. Germline assignment: CDR1 MNHEY and CDR2 SMNVEV (reference sequence). The CDR3 extends over 13 amino acids. The CDR3 DNA reads as TGTGCCACTGGGGACAGCCTCCTGGATACGCAGTATTTT. Translating gives CATGDSLLDTQYF.

The table lists this clonotype with many counts. This chain uses TRBV3-1 with TRBJ2-1; 8 bases line up with TRBD2. Germline assignment: CDR1 LGHDT and CDR2 YNNKEL (reference sequence). This CDR3 is 14 amino acids long. With 4 bases clipped from V and 5 bases from J, the junction kept 4 bases outside the gene matches. The CDR3, as DNA: TGTGCCAGCAGCCGGGGTAGCGGGGACAATGAGCAGTTCTTC. This translates into CASSRGSGDNEQFF.

V and J are TRBV30 and TRBJ2-3, with 8 bases fitting TRBD1. The CDR3 loop spans 14 amino acids. Germline CDR1 and CDR2: GTSNPN and SVGIG (reference sequence). Germline trimming cut 5 bases from V and 0 bases from J; bases unmatched to any gene: 4. The CDR3 sequence: CAWQGATSTDTQYF. The DNA for the CDR3 is TGTGCCTGGCAGGGGGCTACTAGCACAGATACGCAGTATTTT.

This clonotype came up many times. This chain uses TRBV7-9 with TRBJ1-1; possibly TRBD1 for D (6 bases). The germline V and J ends were trimmed by 5 bases and 4 bases, with 11 bases remaining between them. In germline, CDR1 is SEHNR, CDR2 FQNEAQ (reference sequence). The CDR3 length is 13 residues. The CDR3: CASSLQTGTEAFF. The CDR3 bases are TGTGCCAGCAGCCTGCAGACAGGCACTGAAGCTTTCTTT. The entire variable domain, with the rest obtained from reference TRBV7-9 and TRBJ1-1, is as follows: DTGVSQNPRHKITKRGQNVTFRCDPISEHNRLYWYRQTLGQGPEFLTYFQNEAQLEKSRLLSDRFSAERPKGSFSTLEIQRTEQGDSAMYLCASSLQTGTEAFFGQGTRLTVV.

The chain employs TRBV4-1 and TRBJ2-7; weak D call: TRBD1 (6 bases). Trimming took off 0 bases at V and 6 bases at J, with 9 bases between the two ends. Germline CDR1 and CDR2: MGHRA and YSYEKL. This CDR3 region has 13 residues. The CDR3 protein is CASSQENRVEQYF. As DNA, the CDR3 is TGCGCCAGCAGCCAAGAAAACAGGGTCGAGCAGTACTTC.

The gene calls are TRBV30 and TRBJ2-1; D is undetermined. The germline V and J ends were trimmed by 4 bases and 1 base, with 8 bases remaining between them. CDR3 size: 13 residues. The germline V gene has CDR1 GTSNPN and CDR2 SVGIG (reference sequence). The CDR3 DNA sequence: TGTGCCTGGATACGAAGGTCCTACAATGAGCAGTTCTTC. Its translation is CAWIRRSYNEQFF.

At least ten counts were recorded for this clonotype. The chain couples TRBV29-1 to TRBJ1-2; D remains ambiguous. The CDR3 contains 13 residues. The germline CDR1 and CDR2 sequences are SQVTM and ANQGSEA. V lost 0 bases to trimming and J lost 5 bases, with 10 bases between them. The CDR3 region has the DNA TGCAGCGTTGAAGATCTCACAGCATATGGCTACACCTTC. Protein: CSVEDLTAYGYTF.

This clonotype was counted only a few times. The chain combines TRBV28 with TRBJ2-6; TRBD1 is a possible D gene (6 bases). Trimming took 5 bases from V and 4 from J, leaving 12 bases between them. Per germline, CDR1 MDHEN and CDR2 SYDVKM. CDR3 length: 15 amino acids. The CDR3 here is CASSPGDPGANVLTF. CDR3 DNA sequence: TGTGCCAGCAGTCCAGGGGATCCGGGGGCCAACGTCCTGACTTTC.

The rearrangement joins TRBV7-9 to TRBJ1-1; D is undetermined. V was shortened by 4 bases and J by 0 bases, with 12 bases between the two germline ends. Germline CDR1 and CDR2: SEHNR and FQNEAQ (reference sequence). There are 15 residues in the CDR3. The CDR3: CASSSDTGMNTEAFF. For the CDR3, the DNA is TGTGCCAGCAGCTCCGACACCGGGATGAACACTGAAGCTTTCTTT.